Listed below are T cell receptor beta chains from one sample, sequenced in a study of cytomegalovirus exposure and HLA in healthy donors. Here immunoSEQ multiplex PCR was the method, and the copy in TCRdb shows in-frame clones only, minus some. The repertoire holds a few hundred thousand clones, with around 83% as singletons. Sequenced input: PBMCs. All receptors come from a girl aged 5 to 17 in good health and CMV-seronegative. Each CDR3 is given with its conserved first and last residue. Each record gives: J gene, D gene, clone size, V gene, CDR3 DNA, CDR3 protein. The D gene is left open where the match is weak. The size of a clone is reported for some rows only, either as once, few or many, or as a class for expanded clones.

TRBJ2-7	.	.	TRBV19	TGTGCCAGTAGTTCTTACACGGGAAACTACGAGCAGTACTTC	CASSSYTGNYEQYF
TRBJ2-4	.	.	TRBV7-9	TGTGCCAGCAGCCAAATAGGGACATATCTAGCCAAAAACATTCAGTACTTC	CASSQIGTYLAKNIQYF
TRBJ2-1	.	.	TRBV2	TGTGCCAGCAGTGATCCTCTGTTACTAGCCGGGGGTGCCTACAATGAGCAGTTCTTC	CASSDPLLLAGGAYNEQFF
TRBJ1-2	TRBD1	.	TRBV6-5	TGTGCCAGCAGCTCCCAGACAGGGAGGAGCTATGGCTACACCTTC	CASSSQTGRSYGYTF
TRBJ2-7	.	.	TRBV7-9	TGTGCCAGCAGCTCGGTATCCTACGAGCAGTACTTC	CASSSVSYEQYF
TRBJ2-2	TRBD2	.	TRBV6-5	TGTGCCAGCAGTTACGGTCTAGCGGGAATAACCAGGGAGCTGTTTTTT	CASSYGLAGITRELFF
TRBJ2-1	TRBD1	.	TRBV6-6	TGTGCCAGCAGTAACGACAGGGGGTCCTACAATGAGCAGTTCTTC	CASSNDRGSYNEQFF
TRBJ2-3	.	.	TRBV30	TGTGCCTGGCCGGACAAAGATACGCAGTATTTT	CAWPDKDTQYF
TRBJ1-5	.	.	TRBV27	TGTGCCAGCAGTCCTGGACAGCTCAATCAGCCCCAGCATTTT	CASSPGQLNQPQHF
TRBJ2-5	.	few	TRBV7-2	TGTGCCAGCAGCTTAGCGGGGGCCCAAGAGACCCAGTACTTC	CASSLAGAQETQYF
TRBJ1-2	TRBD1	.	TRBV7-9	TGTGCCAGCAGCTTAGTAATAACAGGGGATTCAAACTATGGCTACACCTTC	CASSLVITGDSNYGYTF
TRBJ1-2	.	once	TRBV27	TGTGCCAGTCGTCTCCGGGTCAACTATGGCTACACCTTC	CASRLRVNYGYTF
TRBJ1-4	TRBD1	few	TRBV4-1	TGCGCCAGCAGCCAAAGGAGGGGACAGGGGGCAACTAATGAAAAACTGTTTTTT	CASSQRRGQGATNEKLFF
TRBJ2-7	TRBD2	once	TRBV28	TGTGCCAGCAGAGCGACGGGAGGGGGGGAGCAGTACTTC	CASRATGGGEQYF
TRBJ1-1	TRBD1	few	TRBV5-6	TGTGCCAGCAGCACCGGGACAGGGACTCTATCGGGAGCTTTCTTT	CASSTGTGTLSGAFF
TRBJ2-1	.	.	TRBV18	TGTGCCAGCTCACCAAAGACTGGACAACGGAACAATGAGCAGTTCTTC	CASSPKTGQRNNEQFF
TRBJ2-1	.	.	TRBV6-1	TGTGCCAGCAGTGAGTTCCCGACTGACGAGCAGTTCTTC	CASSEFPTDEQFF
TRBJ2-7	.	.	TRBV7-8	TGTGCCAGCAGCTTATGGCAGGGGCCAGCCTACGAGCAGTACTTC	CASSLWQGPAYEQYF
TRBJ2-1	TRBD1	.	TRBV7-9	TGTGCCAGCAGTTACGACAGGGGCAATGAGCAGTTCTTC	CASSYDRGNEQFF
TRBJ2-5	.	.	TRBV7-2	TGTGCCAGCAGCTTAGAGAGAGAGACCCAGTACTTC	CASSLERETQYF
TRBJ2-3	TRBD1	.	TRBV28	TGTGCCAGCAGATCGGACAGGGGCCGCACAGATACGCAGTATTTT	CASRSDRGRTDTQYF
TRBJ2-7	.	.	TRBV30	TGTGCCTGGAGTCGGGGGTTCTACTACGAGCAGTACTTC	CAWSRGFYYEQYF
TRBJ2-1	TRBD2	.	TRBV29-1	TGCAGCGCCACGAGCCTGGGACTACTACAGTTCTTC	CSATSLGLLQFF
TRBJ2-5	TRBD2	.	TRBV7-7	TGTGCTAGCGGACGACTAGCGGGTGAGACCCAGTACTTC	CASGRLAGETQYF
TRBJ1-4	.	few	TRBV28	TGTGCCAGCACCCCCGGGGGAAGTGAAAAACTGTTTTTT	CASTPGGSEKLFF
TRBJ2-2	.	.	TRBV19	TGTGCCAGTAGTATATCGGGATCCGGGGAGCTGTTTTTT	CASSISGSGELFF
TRBJ2-7	TRBD1	.	TRBV28	TGTGCCAGCAGTAAGGACAGGGGGCTCGAGCAGTACTTC	CASSKDRGLEQYF
TRBJ2-7	.	.	TRBV30	TGTGCCTGGAGTTGGGGCCGACTTACCTCCTACGAGCAGTACTTC	CAWSWGRLTSYEQYF
TRBJ1-1	TRBD1	.	TRBV4-1	TGCGCCAGCAGCCCGGGACAGGGAGAGACTGAAGCTTTCTTT	CASSPGQGETEAFF
TRBJ2-7	TRBD2	.	TRBV9	TGTGCCAGCAGCGCAGGGCTTGGCGGGAGCTACGAGCAGTACTTC	CASSAGLGGSYEQYF
TRBJ1-1	TRBD1	few	TRBV5-1	TGCGCCAGCAGCTCCGGGACAGGGAACACTGAAGCTTTCTTT	CASSSGTGNTEAFF
TRBJ1-5	TRBD1	.	TRBV27	TGTGCCAGCAGTTGGGGACAGGGGAGTCAGCCCCAGCATTTT	CASSWGQGSQPQHF
TRBJ2-7	TRBD1	.	TRBV18	TGTGCCAGCTCACCGAAGACAGGGGGGAACTACGAGCAGTACTTC	CASSPKTGGNYEQYF
TRBJ1-2	.	few	TRBV7-9	TGTTCCAGCAGCTTAGGTCGGGATGGCTACACCTTC	CSSSLGRDGYTF
TRBJ1-2	.	.	TRBV15	TGTGCCACCAGCAACAGAACCCCCTATGGCTACACCTTC	CATSNRTPYGYTF
TRBJ1-6	.	.	TRBV19	TGTGCCAGTAGTCCCAGACCGGGAGTCTATAATTCACCCCTCCACTTT	CASSPRPGVYNSPLHF
TRBJ1-6	.	.	TRBV6-1	TGTGCCAGCAGGGTGGCGGGTAATTCACCCCTCCACTTT	CASRVAGNSPLHF
TRBJ2-7	TRBD1	.	TRBV4-1	TGCGCCAGCAGCCAAGTGGTTGGGACAGTATCCTCCTACGAGCAGTACTTC	CASSQVVGTVSSYEQYF
TRBJ1-4	.	.	TRBV30	TGTGCCTGGAGTGTACTTGATCCGGGAGGTAAACTGTTTTTT	CAWSVLDPGGKLFF
TRBJ2-5	TRBD1	once	TRBV27	TGTGCCAGCAGTTTGTCCGGGACAGGGTTAGAGACCCAGTACTTC	CASSLSGTGLETQYF
TRBJ2-3	TRBD1	.	TRBV5-1	TGCGCCAGCAGGACAAGGACAGGTAGCACAGATACGCAGTATTTT	CASRTRTGSTDTQYF